The table lists the clone carrying this TCR beta chain with a few counts. Its antigen remains unidentified. This entry comes from a study of identical twins. It was template switching that added a universal primer site, and there were unique molecular identifiers on the cDNA. A single record per CDR3 protein comes from TCRdb applying MiXCR to the 5' RACE reads. The repertoire includes hundreds of thousands of distinct CDR3 sequences, less than 9% of them detected once, and less than 2% sits in the top ten. Findings and caveats of the study: Monozygotic twins shared more out-of-frame TCR alpha than recombination models predicted. Donors were not followed over many years; analysis was cross-sectional. Out-of-frame alpha sequences common to twins exhibited a surplus of low generation probability.

V lost 0 bases and J lost 0, with 12 bases in between. Germline V CDR1 and CDR2: SGHDT, YYEEEE. CDR3 length equals 17 residues. Another study also made use of these data, one on yellow fever vaccine responses in identical twins.

This receptor was obtained from a woman aged 18-29 years in good health. The chain is built from TRBV5-6 and TRBJ2-2, with D hard to call. The sequenced sample was PBMCs. CDR3 region: CASSLVRPSPNTGELFF. The DNA of the CDR3 is TGTGCCAGCAGCTTGGTCAGGCCATCTCCGAACACCGGGGAGCTGTTTTTT.